This is a list of T cell receptor beta chains from one sample in a study of blood T cell repertoires in COVID-19. Profiling relied on immunoSEQ multiplex PCR, and the TCRdb table lists in-frame clones only, not all of them. The sample includes roughly 34,000 clones, around 85% of them seen just once. Sequencing input: peripheral blood. These receptors came from a woman aged 80 or over with active or convalescent COVID-19. Each CDR3 is given with its conserved first and last residue. Fields, in order: CDR3 DNA, CDR3 protein, V gene, CDR3 length, clone size, D gene, J gene. A D gene is named only where the DNA matches it firmly. Expanded clones are given a class, and other clones once, few, many or no size at all.

cdr3_nt: TGCAGCGTAAAAGAAGCAAGCAATCAGCCCCAGCATTTT; cdr3_aa: CSVKEASNQPQHF; v_call: TRBV29-1; cdr3_length: 13; clone_size: -; d_call: -; j_call: TRBJ1-5
cdr3_nt: TGCGCCAGCAAGGACACTTTCTTTAACACTGAAGCTTTCTTT; cdr3_aa: CASKDTFFNTEAFF; v_call: TRBV5-1; cdr3_length: 14; clone_size: -; d_call: -; j_call: TRBJ1-1
cdr3_nt: TGCGCCAGCAGCTTGGAGGGGTTTCAGCCCCAGCATTTT; cdr3_aa: CASSLEGFQPQHF; v_call: TRBV5-1; cdr3_length: 13; clone_size: once; d_call: -; j_call: TRBJ1-5
cdr3_nt: TGTGCCAGTAGAGGGGGGACAGAGATCACCGGGGAGCTGTTTTTT; cdr3_aa: CASRGGTEITGELFF; v_call: TRBV19; cdr3_length: 15; clone_size: -; d_call: -; j_call: TRBJ2-2
cdr3_nt: TGTGCCAGCAGCCCAAACACAGTATTGGGGACCCAGTACTTC; cdr3_aa: CASSPNTVLGTQYF; v_call: TRBV7-2; cdr3_length: 14; clone_size: -; d_call: -; j_call: TRBJ2-5
cdr3_nt: TGTGCCAGCAGCTTGATCGGACAGGGGTCCTACGAGCAGTACTTC; cdr3_aa: CASSLIGQGSYEQYF; v_call: TRBV5-4; cdr3_length: 15; clone_size: -; d_call: TRBD1; j_call: TRBJ2-7
cdr3_nt: TGTGCCAGCAGCTTGGTCCCTGACATTACGAACACTGAAGCTTTCTTT; cdr3_aa: CASSLVPDITNTEAFF; v_call: TRBV5-5; cdr3_length: 16; clone_size: -; d_call: -; j_call: TRBJ1-1
cdr3_nt: TGTGCCAGCAGTTTATCTGCGGACTATCCTGGCGGCACAGATACGCAGTATTTT; cdr3_aa: CASSLSADYPGGTDTQYF; v_call: TRBV27; cdr3_length: 18; clone_size: -; d_call: -; j_call: TRBJ2-3
cdr3_nt: TGTGCCAGCAGTGTAACAATGGGGCTCGATGAGCAGTTCTTC; cdr3_aa: CASSVTMGLDEQFF; v_call: TRBV2; cdr3_length: 14; clone_size: -; d_call: -; j_call: TRBJ2-1
cdr3_nt: TGTGCCAGCAGCCAAGGTCCCCTGGCTGAAAATGGCTACACCTTC; cdr3_aa: CASSQGPLAENGYTF; v_call: TRBV3-1/TRBV3-2; cdr3_length: 15; clone_size: once; d_call: -; j_call: TRBJ1-2
cdr3_nt: TGTGCCAGCAGCTTAGATCTGGTTAGACAGGGTAACTATGGCTACACCTTC; cdr3_aa: CASSLDLVRQGNYGYTF; v_call: TRBV11-2; cdr3_length: 17; clone_size: -; d_call: TRBD1; j_call: TRBJ1-2
cdr3_nt: TGTGCCACCAGTGACCCTGGAAAAGCGGGGCCCACAGATACGCAGTATTTT; cdr3_aa: CATSDPGKAGPTDTQYF; v_call: TRBV24-1; cdr3_length: 17; clone_size: -; d_call: TRBD2; j_call: TRBJ2-3
cdr3_nt: TGTGCCAGCAACCGAGGGTTGAACACTGAAGCTTTCTTT; cdr3_aa: CASNRGLNTEAFF; v_call: TRBV7-9; cdr3_length: 13; clone_size: -; d_call: -; j_call: TRBJ1-1
cdr3_nt: TGTGCCAGCAGTTCATCCGGGACAGGGGAAAAACTGTTTTTT; cdr3_aa: CASSSSGTGEKLFF; v_call: TRBV27; cdr3_length: 14; clone_size: few; d_call: TRBD1; j_call: TRBJ1-4
cdr3_nt: TGTGCCAGCAGCGAACGACAGGGGGCAAGCTACAATGAGCAGTTCTTC; cdr3_aa: CASSERQGASYNEQFF; v_call: TRBV3-1/TRBV3-2; cdr3_length: 16; clone_size: -; d_call: TRBD1; j_call: TRBJ2-1
cdr3_nt: TGTGCCAGCTCACCTCAGGGGGTGCGGAACACTGAAGCTTTCTTT; cdr3_aa: CASSPQGVRNTEAFF; v_call: TRBV18; cdr3_length: 15; clone_size: -; d_call: TRBD1; j_call: TRBJ1-1
cdr3_nt: TGTGCCAGCAGCCGAGAACTAGTCCAAGAGACCCAGTACTTC; cdr3_aa: CASSRELVQETQYF; v_call: TRBV4-2; cdr3_length: 14; clone_size: once; d_call: -; j_call: TRBJ2-5
cdr3_nt: TGTGCCACCAGTGATAGTCGCCTAGCGGGTAATGAGCAGTTCTTC; cdr3_aa: CATSDSRLAGNEQFF; v_call: TRBV24-1; cdr3_length: 15; clone_size: -; d_call: TRBD2; j_call: TRBJ2-1
cdr3_nt: TGTGCCAGCAGCCTTGGGCCCAGCTCCTACAATGAGCAGTTCTTC; cdr3_aa: CASSLGPSSYNEQFF; v_call: TRBV27; cdr3_length: 15; clone_size: -; d_call: -; j_call: TRBJ2-1
cdr3_nt: TGTGCCAGCAGTGAATCGAGGCAATTACAAGAGACCCAGTACTTC; cdr3_aa: CASSESRQLQETQYF; v_call: TRBV25-1; cdr3_length: 15; clone_size: -; d_call: -; j_call: TRBJ2-5
cdr3_nt: TGTGCCAGCAGTGACGACCCGGACAGGGCAAATGAGCAGTTCTTC; cdr3_aa: CASSDDPDRANEQFF; v_call: TRBV6-4; cdr3_length: 15; clone_size: few; d_call: TRBD1; j_call: TRBJ2-1
cdr3_nt: TGCAGCGTTGAAGGACAGGGGGTTGGAGAGACCCAGTACTTC; cdr3_aa: CSVEGQGVGETQYF; v_call: TRBV29-1; cdr3_length: 14; clone_size: once; d_call: TRBD1; j_call: TRBJ2-5
cdr3_nt: TGTGCCACGGGACAGGGGGCATCTAATGAAAAACTGTTTTTT; cdr3_aa: CATGQGASNEKLFF; v_call: TRBV10-3; cdr3_length: 14; clone_size: -; d_call: TRBD1; j_call: TRBJ1-4
cdr3_nt: TGTGCCAGCAGATCCACAGGGGGCGAGCAGTACTTC; cdr3_aa: CASRSTGGEQYF; v_call: TRBV6-5; cdr3_length: 12; clone_size: -; d_call: TRBD1; j_call: TRBJ2-7
cdr3_nt: TGTGCCAGCAGTGACCCGCTAGCGGGACTAACCTACGAGCAGTACTTC; cdr3_aa: CASSDPLAGLTYEQYF; v_call: TRBV2; cdr3_length: 16; clone_size: once; d_call: TRBD2; j_call: TRBJ2-7
cdr3_nt: TGTGCCACCTCGGAAGGTTTGGGAGGGACTGAAGCTTTCTTT; cdr3_aa: CATSEGLGGTEAFF; v_call: TRBV10-3; cdr3_length: 14; clone_size: few; d_call: -; j_call: TRBJ1-1
cdr3_nt: TGTGCCAGCGCTCAGCGGGACTACAATGAGCAGTTCTTC; cdr3_aa: CASAQRDYNEQFF; v_call: TRBV7-9; cdr3_length: 13; clone_size: -; d_call: TRBD2; j_call: TRBJ2-1
cdr3_nt: TGTGCCAGCAGCCCGCAGACAGGGCGTTATGGCTACACCTTC; cdr3_aa: CASSPQTGRYGYTF; v_call: TRBV7-8; cdr3_length: 14; clone_size: -; d_call: TRBD1; j_call: TRBJ1-2
cdr3_nt: TGCAGCGTTCGGACAGGGTATAATTCACCCCTCCACTTT; cdr3_aa: CSVRTGYNSPLHF; v_call: TRBV29-1; cdr3_length: 13; clone_size: -; d_call: TRBD1; j_call: TRBJ1-6
cdr3_nt: TGTGCCAGCAGTACGAATAGCGGGGGGGCGTACGAGCAGTACTTC; cdr3_aa: CASSTNSGGAYEQYF; v_call: TRBV2; cdr3_length: 15; clone_size: -; d_call: TRBD2; j_call: TRBJ2-7
cdr3_nt: TGTGCCAGCAGTGAACGGGAGGGTCGAGGTCAGCCCCAGCATTTT; cdr3_aa: CASSEREGRGQPQHF; v_call: TRBV6-1; cdr3_length: 15; clone_size: -; d_call: -; j_call: TRBJ1-5
cdr3_nt: TGTGCCAGCAGCCGCGGGGGCCTTGTTAACTACGAGCAGTACTTC; cdr3_aa: CASSRGGLVNYEQYF; v_call: TRBV7-6; cdr3_length: 15; clone_size: -; d_call: -; j_call: TRBJ2-7
cdr3_nt: TGTGCCAGCTCGCCCAGGGATTCCTACGAGCAGTACTTC; cdr3_aa: CASSPRDSYEQYF; v_call: TRBV25-1; cdr3_length: 13; clone_size: once; d_call: -; j_call: TRBJ2-7
cdr3_nt: TGTGCCAGCAGTTCGCTTCCCACGGGCCTACAGGGTACCGGTCAGCCCCAGCATTTT; cdr3_aa: CASSSLPTGLQGTGQPQHF; v_call: TRBV6-2/TRBV6-3; cdr3_length: 19; clone_size: few; d_call: -; j_call: TRBJ1-5
cdr3_nt: TGTGCCAGCTCACCCAGGGGGTACACCGGGGAGCTGTTTTTT; cdr3_aa: CASSPRGYTGELFF; v_call: TRBV18; cdr3_length: 14; clone_size: -; d_call: TRBD1; j_call: TRBJ2-2
cdr3_nt: TGTGCCAGCAGCCGGAGGGGCGGGGGGATTAATGAGCAGTTCTTC; cdr3_aa: CASSRRGGGINEQFF; v_call: TRBV7-3; cdr3_length: 15; clone_size: -; d_call: TRBD2; j_call: TRBJ2-1
cdr3_nt: TGTGCCAGCAGTGAATCCGGGGTCGCTGAAGCTTTCTTT; cdr3_aa: CASSESGVAEAFF; v_call: TRBV2; cdr3_length: 13; clone_size: -; d_call: -; j_call: TRBJ1-1
cdr3_nt: TGCGCCAGCAGTCATCAGGGGTATCAAGAGACCCAGTACTTC; cdr3_aa: CASSHQGYQETQYF; v_call: TRBV5-1; cdr3_length: 14; clone_size: -; d_call: -; j_call: TRBJ2-5
cdr3_nt: TGTGCCAGCAGCGATACAGGGTCCTCGGCCGGGGAGCTGTTTTTT; cdr3_aa: CASSDTGSSAGELFF; v_call: TRBV7-6; cdr3_length: 15; clone_size: -; d_call: -; j_call: TRBJ2-2
cdr3_nt: TGTGCCAGCAGCCGATTACTAGCGGGAGATACAGATACGCAGTATTTT; cdr3_aa: CASSRLLAGDTDTQYF; v_call: TRBV7-8; cdr3_length: 16; clone_size: once; d_call: TRBD2; j_call: TRBJ2-3
cdr3_nt: TGTGCCAGCAGTTCAACAGGGGCAAATAATGAAAAACTGTTTTTT; cdr3_aa: CASSSTGANNEKLFF; v_call: TRBV6-6; cdr3_length: 15; clone_size: few; d_call: TRBD1; j_call: TRBJ1-4
cdr3_nt: TGTGCCAGCAGCCAAGTGTCGCGGCGGGAGACCCAGTACTTC; cdr3_aa: CASSQVSRRETQYF; v_call: TRBV14; cdr3_length: 14; clone_size: -; d_call: -; j_call: TRBJ2-5
cdr3_nt: TGTGCCAGCAGCTTAGGGGACAGGGGGCGAGAGTTCTTC; cdr3_aa: CASSLGDRGREFF; v_call: TRBV7-2; cdr3_length: 13; clone_size: -; d_call: TRBD1; j_call: TRBJ2-1
cdr3_nt: TGTGCCACCAGTGCAGGGAATGGCTACACCTTC; cdr3_aa: CATSAGNGYTF; v_call: TRBV24-1; cdr3_length: 11; clone_size: once; d_call: -; j_call: TRBJ1-2
cdr3_nt: TGTGCCAGCTCACAGTTCGGAGGAACCACAGATACGCAGTATTTT; cdr3_aa: CASSQFGGTTDTQYF; v_call: TRBV18; cdr3_length: 15; clone_size: few; d_call: -; j_call: TRBJ2-3
cdr3_nt: TGTGCCAGTAGTATAGGAGGGACAGCTCGGTACCAAGAGACCCAGTACTTC; cdr3_aa: CASSIGGTARYQETQYF; v_call: TRBV19; cdr3_length: 17; clone_size: -; d_call: TRBD1; j_call: TRBJ2-5
cdr3_nt: TGTGCCAGTAGTGGCCTACAGGTCGCAAACAATGAGCAGTTCTTC; cdr3_aa: CASSGLQVANNEQFF; v_call: TRBV19; cdr3_length: 15; clone_size: -; d_call: -; j_call: TRBJ2-1
cdr3_nt: TGTGCCAGCAGTTCGACAGGAAGATACACTGAAGCTTTCTTT; cdr3_aa: CASSSTGRYTEAFF; v_call: TRBV27; cdr3_length: 14; clone_size: -; d_call: -; j_call: TRBJ1-1
cdr3_nt: TGTGCCAGTAGACTGCAGGGGGTACAGCCCCAGCATTTT; cdr3_aa: CASRLQGVQPQHF; v_call: TRBV19; cdr3_length: 13; clone_size: few; d_call: TRBD1; j_call: TRBJ1-5
cdr3_nt: TGCGCCAGCAGCTTGGCGCAGGGGCTTTACGAGCAGTACTTC; cdr3_aa: CASSLAQGLYEQYF; v_call: TRBV5-1; cdr3_length: 14; clone_size: -; d_call: -; j_call: TRBJ2-7
cdr3_nt: TGCAGCGTCGGTCTCGGGAGCTCCTACGAGCAGTACTTC; cdr3_aa: CSVGLGSSYEQYF; v_call: TRBV29-1; cdr3_length: 13; clone_size: -; d_call: -; j_call: TRBJ2-7
cdr3_nt: TGTGCCAGCAGCTTGCCCCCACAGGTCCCTCGACTCTCTGGGGCCAACGTCCTGACTTTC; cdr3_aa: CASSLPPQVPRLSGANVLTF; v_call: TRBV5-4; cdr3_length: 20; clone_size: -; d_call: -; j_call: TRBJ2-6
cdr3_nt: TGCGCCAGCAGCATAGCAGGGGCTTCGAGCTATGGCTACACCTTC; cdr3_aa: CASSIAGASSYGYTF; v_call: TRBV5-1; cdr3_length: 15; clone_size: -; d_call: -; j_call: TRBJ1-2
cdr3_nt: TGTGCCAGCACCACGGGACAGCTTTACGAGCAGTACTTC; cdr3_aa: CASTTGQLYEQYF; v_call: TRBV28; cdr3_length: 13; clone_size: -; d_call: TRBD1; j_call: TRBJ2-7
cdr3_nt: TGCGCCAGCAGCCAAGTAACTAGCGGGGTTGGGGAAGAGACCCAGTACTTC; cdr3_aa: CASSQVTSGVGEETQYF; v_call: TRBV4-1; cdr3_length: 17; clone_size: -; d_call: TRBD2; j_call: TRBJ2-5
cdr3_nt: TGCGCCAGCAGCCAAGCCTCCTTCCCCGGGACAGGGGATTTCTATGGCTACACCTTC; cdr3_aa: CASSQASFPGTGDFYGYTF; v_call: TRBV4-1; cdr3_length: 19; clone_size: -; d_call: TRBD1; j_call: TRBJ1-2
cdr3_nt: TGTGCCAGCAGCTTTGGCGGGGCCACAGATACGCAGTATTTT; cdr3_aa: CASSFGGATDTQYF; v_call: TRBV7-9; cdr3_length: 14; clone_size: -; d_call: -; j_call: TRBJ2-3